Listed below are T cell receptor beta chains from one sample, sequenced in a study of shared clonotypes between healthy human individuals. Some clones are missing from TCRdb's copy, which holds only in-frame ones; the method was immunoSEQ multiplex PCR. The sample includes about 2 million clones, about 95% of them seen just once. The material sequenced was naive CD8+ T cells sorted from blood. These receptors were obtained from a man aged 18 to 35 in good health. Each CDR3 is given with its conserved first and last residue. D genes are given only for firm matches. Clone size, where shown, is once, few, many, or a class for clones that have expanded.

j_call: TRBJ1-5
v_call: TRBV6-1
clone_size: -
d_call: -
cdr3_nt: TGTGCCAGCAGTGAAGCAAGAGTTATCAATCAGCCCCAGCATTTT
cdr3_aa: CASSEARVINQPQHF

j_call: TRBJ2-7
v_call: TRBV6-5
clone_size: -
d_call: -
cdr3_nt: TGTGCCAGCAGTTACTCGGAGGGCGTCGAGCAGTACTTC
cdr3_aa: CASSYSEGVEQYF

j_call: TRBJ2-5
v_call: TRBV4-1
clone_size: -
d_call: -
cdr3_nt: TGCGCCAGCAGCCAAGGACACTCAACCTTCGGGGAGACCCAGTACTTC
cdr3_aa: CASSQGHSTFGETQYF

j_call: TRBJ2-3
v_call: TRBV7-9
clone_size: -
d_call: -
cdr3_nt: TGTGCCAGCAGCTCTAGCGTAGCGGAAACAGATACGCAGTATTTT
cdr3_aa: CASSSSVAETDTQYF

j_call: TRBJ2-7
v_call: TRBV27
clone_size: -
d_call: -
cdr3_nt: TGTGCCAGCAGTTTACAGCGGAGCTCCTACGAGCAGTACTTC
cdr3_aa: CASSLQRSSYEQYF

j_call: TRBJ2-2
v_call: TRBV4-1
clone_size: -
d_call: -
cdr3_nt: TGCGCCAGCAGCCAAGATGGCCTCGCGTCCGGGGAGCTGTTTTTT
cdr3_aa: CASSQDGLASGELFF

j_call: TRBJ2-7
v_call: TRBV27
clone_size: -
d_call: TRBD1
cdr3_nt: TGTGCCAGCGGTAGGACAGGGTGGACCTACGAGCAGTACTTC
cdr3_aa: CASGRTGWTYEQYF

j_call: TRBJ2-5
v_call: TRBV5-5
clone_size: -
d_call: -
cdr3_nt: TGTGCCAGCAGCTCGCTCTTGGGCCGTGGGGAGACCCAGTACTTC
cdr3_aa: CASSSLLGRGETQYF

j_call: TRBJ2-5
v_call: TRBV27
clone_size: once
d_call: TRBD2
cdr3_nt: TGTGCCAGCAGTTTACTTGGGGGAGGGTACCAAGAGACCCAGTACTTC
cdr3_aa: CASSLLGGGYQETQYF

j_call: TRBJ2-7
v_call: TRBV6-1
clone_size: once
d_call: -
cdr3_nt: TGTGCCAGCCGTACGGGGATCGGGCACGAGCAGTACTTC
cdr3_aa: CASRTGIGHEQYF

j_call: TRBJ2-7
v_call: TRBV6-1
clone_size: -
d_call: -
cdr3_nt: TGTGCCAGCATCTACACCGGCAACTCCTACGAGCAGTACTTC
cdr3_aa: CASIYTGNSYEQYF

j_call: TRBJ1-1
v_call: TRBV2
clone_size: -
d_call: -
cdr3_nt: TGTGCCAGCAGTGATTCAGAGCAATCGAACACTGAAGCTTTCTTT
cdr3_aa: CASSDSEQSNTEAFF

j_call: TRBJ1-2
v_call: TRBV7-2
clone_size: -
d_call: TRBD1
cdr3_nt: TGTGCCAGCAGCTTAGGGACAGGGGGCTTTTATGGCTACACCTTC
cdr3_aa: CASSLGTGGFYGYTF

j_call: TRBJ1-6
v_call: TRBV6-1
clone_size: -
d_call: TRBD1
cdr3_nt: TGTGCCAGCAGGATACAGGGGGTGGGTTCACCCCTCCACTTT
cdr3_aa: CASRIQGVGSPLHF

j_call: TRBJ1-3
v_call: TRBV5-6
clone_size: -
d_call: -
cdr3_nt: TGTGCCAGCAGCTCCTGGGGGGCCGGAAACACCATATATTTT
cdr3_aa: CASSSWGAGNTIYF

j_call: TRBJ1-6
v_call: TRBV7-9
clone_size: -
d_call: -
cdr3_nt: TGTGCCAGCAGCGTCGACAAAGGGGTCTCCTATAATTCACCCCTCCACTTT
cdr3_aa: CASSVDKGVSYNSPLHF

j_call: TRBJ1-1
v_call: TRBV5-1
clone_size: few
d_call: -
cdr3_nt: TGCGCCAGCAGCTTGCTGCAGAACACTGAAGCTTTCTTT
cdr3_aa: CASSLLQNTEAFF

j_call: TRBJ2-5
v_call: TRBV4-3
clone_size: -
d_call: -
cdr3_nt: TGCGCCAGCAGCCGTAAACGGGACTCTGAGGGAGAGACCCAGTACTTC
cdr3_aa: CASSRKRDSEGETQYF

j_call: TRBJ1-1
v_call: TRBV28
clone_size: -
d_call: -
cdr3_nt: TGTGCCAGCAGTTACCTGGGGGAAGGGGAAGCTTTCTTT
cdr3_aa: CASSYLGEGEAFF